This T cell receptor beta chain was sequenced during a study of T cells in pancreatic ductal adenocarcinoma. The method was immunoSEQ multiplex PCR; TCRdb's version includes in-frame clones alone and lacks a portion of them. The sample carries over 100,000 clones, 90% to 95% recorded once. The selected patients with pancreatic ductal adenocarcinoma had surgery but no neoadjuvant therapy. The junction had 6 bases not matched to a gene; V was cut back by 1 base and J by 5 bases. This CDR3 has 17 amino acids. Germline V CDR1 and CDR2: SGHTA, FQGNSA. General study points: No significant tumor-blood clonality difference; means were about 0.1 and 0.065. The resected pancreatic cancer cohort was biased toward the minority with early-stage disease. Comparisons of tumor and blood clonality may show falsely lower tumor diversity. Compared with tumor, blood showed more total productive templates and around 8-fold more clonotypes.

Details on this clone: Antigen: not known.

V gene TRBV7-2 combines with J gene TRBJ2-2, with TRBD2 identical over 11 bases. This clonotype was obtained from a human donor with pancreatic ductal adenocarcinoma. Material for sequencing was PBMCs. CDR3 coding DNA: TGTGCCAGCAGCTTAGTAGCGGGAGGGCAGGGGACCGGGGAGCTGTTTTTT. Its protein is CASSLVAGGQGTGELFF.